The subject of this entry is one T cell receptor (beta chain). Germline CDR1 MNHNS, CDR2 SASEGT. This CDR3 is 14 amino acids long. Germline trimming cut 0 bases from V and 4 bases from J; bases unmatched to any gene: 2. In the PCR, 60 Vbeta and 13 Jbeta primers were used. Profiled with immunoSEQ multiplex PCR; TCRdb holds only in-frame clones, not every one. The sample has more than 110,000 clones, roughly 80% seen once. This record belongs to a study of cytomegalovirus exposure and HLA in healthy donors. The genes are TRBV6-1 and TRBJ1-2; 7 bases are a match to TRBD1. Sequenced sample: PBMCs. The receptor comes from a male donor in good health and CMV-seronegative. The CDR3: CASSEAGQTYGYTF. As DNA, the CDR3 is TGTGCCAGCAGTGAAGCGGGACAGACCTATGGCTACACCTTC.